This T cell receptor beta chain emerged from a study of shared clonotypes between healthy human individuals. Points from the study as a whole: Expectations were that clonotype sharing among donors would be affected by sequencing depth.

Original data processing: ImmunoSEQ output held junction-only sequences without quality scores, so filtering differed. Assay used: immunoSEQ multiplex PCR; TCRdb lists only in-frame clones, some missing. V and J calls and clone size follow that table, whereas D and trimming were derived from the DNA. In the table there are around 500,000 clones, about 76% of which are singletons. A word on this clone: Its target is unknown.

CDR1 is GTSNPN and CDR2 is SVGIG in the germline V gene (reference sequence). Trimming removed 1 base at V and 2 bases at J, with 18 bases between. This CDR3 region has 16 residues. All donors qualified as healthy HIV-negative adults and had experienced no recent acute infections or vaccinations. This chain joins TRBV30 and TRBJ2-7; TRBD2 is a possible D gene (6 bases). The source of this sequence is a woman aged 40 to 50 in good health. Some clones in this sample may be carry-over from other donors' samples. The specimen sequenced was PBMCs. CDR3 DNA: TGTGCCTGGAGTGGAGGCAGACGGGAGCCCGCCTACGAGCAGTACTTC. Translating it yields CAWSGGRREPAYEQYF.